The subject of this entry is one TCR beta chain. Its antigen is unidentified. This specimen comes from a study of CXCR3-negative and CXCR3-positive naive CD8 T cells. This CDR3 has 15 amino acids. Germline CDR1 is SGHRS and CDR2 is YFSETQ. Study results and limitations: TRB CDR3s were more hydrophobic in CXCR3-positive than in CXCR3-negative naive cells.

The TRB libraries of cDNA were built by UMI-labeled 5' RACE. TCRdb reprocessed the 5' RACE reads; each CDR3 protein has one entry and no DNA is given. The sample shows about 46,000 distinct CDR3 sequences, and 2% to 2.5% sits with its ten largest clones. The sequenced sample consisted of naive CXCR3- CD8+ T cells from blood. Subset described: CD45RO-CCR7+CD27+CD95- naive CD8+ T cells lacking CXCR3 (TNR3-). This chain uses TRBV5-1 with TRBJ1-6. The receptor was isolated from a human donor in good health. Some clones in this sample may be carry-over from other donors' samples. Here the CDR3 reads CASSLGNGDNSPLHF.